This TCR beta chain was retrieved from a study of cytomegalovirus exposure and HLA in healthy donors. Study observations and caveats: Researchers reported that a few CMV-associated chains were confirmed in vitro as CMV antigen-specific.

Germline loops: CDR1 MGHRA, CDR2 YSYEKL. Trimming cost V 3 bases and J 6 bases; bases outside gene matches: 7. There are 14 residues in the CDR3. Sequenced by immunoSEQ multiplex PCR; TCRdb stores in-frame clones only, minus some. The sample yields around 150,000 clones, 70% to 90% seen once. Regarding this clone: Its antigen is undetermined.

The source material was PBMCs. The sequence was collected from a woman in her 30s in good health and CMV-seronegative. The chain carries TRBV4-1 and TRBJ1-1; the match to TRBD1 covers 7 bases. This chain's CDR3 is CASSHAQGPAEAFF. In DNA, the CDR3 is TGCGCCAGCAGCCACGCACAGGGGCCCGCTGAAGCTTTCTTT.